This T cell receptor beta chain derives from a study of beta chain features in type 1 diabetes. Study-wide results and caveats: Shorter templates may be favored by PCR, equally so in patients and controls.

What was sequenced were expressed TCRB transcripts, since all of the isolated RNA had been reverse transcribed. Profiling relied on immunoSEQ multiplex PCR, and the TCRdb table lists in-frame clones only, not all of them. This sample has about 150,000 clones, with 7% to 10% found just once. This clone was recorded a few times. Its antigen is unknown. V lost 4 bases and J 8 bases, leaving 20 bases between the germline ends. The CDR3 loop spans 15 amino acids. Germline V gives CDR1 SGHTA, CDR2 FQGNSA. The TCR originated in a woman aged 18-29 years in good health. The specimen was central memory CD4+ T cells from blood. The chain couples TRBV7-2 to TRBJ1-2; D unclear. In nucleotides, the CDR3 is TGTGCCAGCAGCTCCGGTGGGTCCCGGGTCGTGGGCTACACCTTC. It codes for CASSSGGSRVVGYTF.